Following are 29 T cell receptor beta chains from one sample sequenced in a study of T cell responses to AZD1222 COVID-19 vaccine. Libraries were prepared by immunoSEQ multiplex PCR; TCRdb keeps only in-frame clonotypes and omits some of them. The sample holds 120,000 or so clones, 80% to 90% seen once. The source material was peripheral blood, sampled on day 0 of AZD1222 vaccination. The receptors come from an adult in good health.

The gene calls are TRBV6-2 or TRBV6-3 and TRBJ1-2, with 7 bases fitting TRBD1. The CDR3 is 16 residues long. With 5 bases clipped from V and 3 bases from J, the junction kept 12 bases outside the gene matches. CDR1 is MNHEY, CDR2 SVGEGT, per germline. The CDR3 sequence is CASSAVTGAYYYGYTF. The CDR3 DNA reads as TGTGCCAGCAGTGCCGTAACAGGGGCCTATTACTATGGCTACACCTTC.

The rearrangement uses TRBV4-1 and TRBJ1-4; weak D call: TRBD1 (6 bases). CDR1 is MGHRA and CDR2 is YSYEKL in the germline V gene. The CDR3 contains 16 residues. V lost 0 bases and J lost 4, with 12 bases in between. The CDR3 here is CASSQELDSFNEKLFF. CDR3 in DNA: TGCGCCAGCAGCCAAGAACTGGACAGCTTTAATGAAAAACTGTTTTTT.

The rearrangement links TRBV6-6 to TRBJ1-2; tentative D call: TRBD1 (6 bases). This CDR3 is built from 12 residues. CDR1 MNHNY and CDR2 SVGAGI come from the germline V gene (reference sequence). Trimming removed 8 bases from V and 0 bases from J, with 7 bases in between. The CDR3 DNA reads as TGTGCCAGCGGGGACACTAACTATGGCTACACCTTC. Its protein product is CASGDTNYGYTF.

The V and J genes are TRBV10-3 and TRBJ1-1; TRBD1 is a possible D gene (6 bases). The ends were cut back, 3 bases at V and 1 base at J, with 9 bases in the middle. Looked up from germline, CDR1 is ENHRY and CDR2 is SYGVKD. The CDR3 is made up of 14 amino acids. In DNA, the CDR3 is TGTGCCATCAGTGATTCGGGACAGAACACTGAAGCTTTCTTT. It specifies CAISDSGQNTEAFF.

The V gene is TRBV18, the J gene TRBJ1-3; possibly TRBD1 for D (5 bases). In germline, CDR1 is KGHSH, CDR2 LQKENI. The CDR3 loop spans 16 amino acids. Trimming took off 3 bases at V and 6 bases at J, with 18 bases between the two ends. DNA of the CDR3: TGTGCCAGCTCACCCTTTAACCAGGGAAGCCTAAACACCATATATTTT. It specifies CASSPFNQGSLNTIYF.

The CDR3 loop is CASVTGTPTYEQYF. CDR3 nucleotide sequence: TGCGCCAGCGTGACCGGGACACCAACCTACGAGCAGTACTTC. The J gene is TRBJ2-7, the V gene TRBV4-1; TRBD1 might be the D (6 bases). With 8 bases removed from V and 2 bases from J, the gap between germline ends came to 16 bases. This CDR3 region has 14 residues. The germline V gene encodes CDR1 MGHRA and CDR2 YSYEKL.

The genes are TRBV24-1 and TRBJ2-2, with a weak D call TRBD2 (5 bases). There are 15 residues in the CDR3. V was cut by 3 bases and J by 2 bases, with 9 bases left in between. The germline CDR1 and CDR2 sequences are KGHDR and SFDVKD. The CDR3 DNA reads as TGTGCCACCAGTGATCGACGGGGAAACACCGGGGAGCTGTTTTTT. Translating it yields CATSDRRGNTGELFF.

The J gene is TRBJ1-5, the V gene TRBV5-4; D uncertain. The CDR3 is 13 amino acids. Trimming pared 0 bases from V and 5 bases from J, leaving 6 bases between. The germline V gene encodes CDR1 SGHNT and CDR2 YYREEE (reference sequence). CDR3 sequence: CASSLDGDQPQHF. Here the CDR3 DNA reads TGTGCCAGCAGCTTGGATGGGGATCAGCCCCAGCATTTT.

This clone appeared once. The CDR3 spells CASTTLNGRGASYNEQFF. The CDR3 DNA reads TGTGCCAGCACTACCCTTAACGGGAGGGGGGCCTCCTACAATGAGCAGTTCTTC. This sequence joins TRBV27 and TRBJ2-1; 8 positions agree with TRBD2. CDR3 size: 18 residues. Losses at the gene ends were 7 bases for V and 0 bases for J; bases not matched to a gene: 14. Germline V gene lookup returns CDR1 MNHEY and CDR2 SMNVEV (reference sequence).

The V gene is TRBV5-1, the J gene TRBJ1-2; 9 nucleotides agree with TRBD1. V gave up 0 bases and J gave up 3 bases; unmatched junction bases: 9. The CDR3 is 17 amino acids. Germline V lookup: CDR1 SGHRS, CDR2 YFSETQ. The CDR3 DNA follows: TGCGCCAGCAGCTTGGATCCCCCGGGACAGGGATACTATGGCTACACCTTC. Translated, it gives CASSLDPPGQGYYGYTF.

The chain uses TRBV3-1 (or the pseudogene TRBV3-2) and TRBJ1-3; no firm D call. Germline CDR1 reads LGHDT; CDR2 reads YNNKEL (reference sequence). The CDR3 runs 15 residues. Deletions cut 2 bases from V and 3 bases from J, with 11 bases between. CDR3 nucleotide sequence: TGTGCCAGCAGCCAATTCTCGGTGGGTGGAAACACCATATATTTT. The encoded protein is CASSQFSVGGNTIYF.

This clone was seen once. The same CDR3 can be traced to other DNA sequences in this sample. The chain employs TRBV19 and TRBJ1-1, with D hard to call. CDR1 LNHDA and CDR2 SQIVND come from the germline V gene (reference sequence). V lost 3 bases and J lost 1, with 6 bases in between. This CDR3 contains 13 residues. The CDR3 reads CASSIGRNTEAFF. The CDR3 DNA sequence: TGTGCCAGTAGTATTGGGAGGAACACTGAAGCTTTCTTT.

J is TRBJ1-1 and V is TRBV5-1; 9 bases agree with TRBD1. CDR1 and CDR2 (germline): SGHRS, YFSETQ. V lost 4 bases to trimming and J lost 2 bases; unmatched junction nucleotides: 6. There are 15 residues in the CDR3. The CDR3 DNA follows: TGCGCCAGCAGCCGACAGGGGGATATCAACACTGAAGCTTTCTTT. It yields the protein CASSRQGDINTEAFF. The full variable domain, its missing parts supplied by reference TRBV5-1 and TRBJ1-1, is KAGVTQTPRYLIKTRGQQVTLSCSPISGHRSVSWYQQTPGQGLQFLFEYFSETQRNKGNFPGRFSGRQFSNSRSEMNVSTLELGDSALYLCASSRQGDINTEAFFGQGTRLTVV.

The chain recombines TRBV3-1 (or the pseudogene TRBV3-2) with TRBJ2-2; D may be TRBD1 (5 bases). V lost 4 bases, J lost 4 bases, and 13 bases lay in between. In germline, CDR1 is LGHDT, CDR2 YNNKEL (reference sequence). This CDR3 region has 15 residues. Written as DNA, the CDR3 is TGTGCCAGCAGCCCCGCAGGGTTGGGCACCGGGGAGCTGTTTTTT. It encodes CASSPAGLGTGELFF.

The rearrangement links TRBV7-2 to TRBJ1-5; 11 nucleotides agree with TRBD1. Germline V gene lookup returns CDR1 SGHTA and CDR2 FQGNSA. V gave up 3 bases and J gave up 1 base; unmatched junction bases: 5. CDR3 length: 17 residues. CDR3 sequence: CASSLGQGVVSNQPQHF. CDR3 sequence (DNA): TGTGCCAGCAGCTTGGGACAGGGGGTTGTGAGCAATCAGCCCCAGCATTTT.

The J gene is TRBJ2-1, the V gene TRBV9; 7 nucleotides match TRBD2. The CDR3 is made up of 18 amino acids. Germline assignment: CDR1 SGDLS and CDR2 YYNGEE. The V and J ends lost 0 bases and 0 bases, in that order; junction bases with no gene match: 9. CDR3 DNA: TGTGCCAGCAGCGTAGCTATGCCGGGACTACCCTCCTACAATGAGCAGTTCTTC. This sequence encodes CASSVAMPGLPSYNEQFF.

The chain recombines TRBV19 with TRBJ2-7; 7 bases match TRBD1. Germline trimming cut 1 base from V and 2 bases from J; bases unmatched to any gene: 5. This CDR3 region has 15 residues. Germline CDR1 is LNHDA and CDR2 is SQIVND (reference sequence). The CDR3 region has the DNA TGTGCCAGTAGTATAGCCGACAGGGATCCCTACGAGCAGTACTTC. This sequence encodes CASSIADRDPYEQYF.

This clone has a single count. The J gene is TRBJ1-2, the V gene TRBV20-1; D not resolved. CDR1 is DFQATT, CDR2 SNEGSKA, per germline (reference sequence). The V end was cut by 3 bases, the J end by 2 bases, with 10 bases between. The CDR3 runs 13 residues. The CDR3 region is CSASRFGNYGYTF. The CDR3 coding sequence is TGCAGTGCTAGTAGGTTCGGGAACTATGGCTACACCTTC.

This clone was detected only a few times. The genes are TRBV5-8 and TRBJ1-1; TRBD1 matches at 7 bases. The junction had 7 bases not matched to a gene; V was cut back by 0 bases and J by 5 bases. The V gene's germline CDR1 is SGHTS and CDR2 YDEGEE. This CDR3 has 15 residues. The DNA for the CDR3 is TGTGCCAGCAGCTTGGACAGGGGAAGAAGTACTGAAGCTTTCTTT. It translates to CASSLDRGRSTEAFF.

The rearrangement links TRBV3-1 (or the pseudogene TRBV3-2) to TRBJ1-2; perhaps TRBD1 as D (6 bases). Germline values: CDR1 LGHDT, CDR2 YNNKEL (reference sequence). V was shortened by 3 bases and J by 6 bases, with 14 bases between the two germline ends. This CDR3 comprises 14 residues. The DNA of the CDR3 is TGTGCCAGCAGCCAGCCCGGACAGCCTAATGGCTACACCTTC. It is translated as CASSQPGQPNGYTF.

This clone came up once. The rearrangement links TRBV6-5 to TRBJ2-3; 10 bases align to TRBD1. CDR3 length: 14 residues. CDR1 and CDR2 (germline): MNHEY, SVGAGI. The trim removed 8 bases at V and 4 bases at J, leaving 6 bases unmatched. CDR3 in amino acids: CASGDRGGSDTQYF. In DNA form, the CDR3 reads TGTGCCAGCGGGGACAGGGGAGGATCAGATACGCAGTATTTT.

The genes are TRBV28 and TRBJ2-7, with D possibly matching TRBD2 (5 bases). The CDR3 sequence is 13 residues long. Germline CDR1 MDHEN, CDR2 SYDVKM. Trimming left V 6 bases short and J 2 bases short, with 11 bases between. The CDR3 here is CASRSGIAYEQYF. In DNA form, the CDR3 reads TGTGCCAGCAGGTCCGGGATAGCCTACGAGCAGTACTTC. The full variable domain, rest sourced from reference TRBV28 and TRBJ2-7, is DVKVTQSSRYLVKRTGEKVFLECVQDMDHENMFWYRQDPGLGLRLIYFSYDVKMKEKGDIPEGYSVSREKKERFSLILESASTNQTSMYLCASRSGIAYEQYFGPGTRLTVT.

This chain connects TRBV6-5 to TRBJ2-7, with a weak D call TRBD1 (6 bases). CDR1 is MNHEY, CDR2 SVGAGI, per germline. This CDR3 comprises 13 residues. Trimming pared 6 bases from V and 6 bases from J, leaving 15 bases between. The CDR3 DNA is TGTGCCAGCAGACAGGGTAATATGGGCGAGCAGTACTTC. Translation gives CASRQGNMGEQYF.

This chain links TRBV28 with TRBJ1-1; D gene ambiguous. Trimming left V 1 base short and J 4 bases short, with 10 bases between. This CDR3 has 14 amino acids. Germline V gene lookup returns CDR1 MDHEN and CDR2 SYDVKM. CDR3 nucleotides: TGTGCCAGCAGTTTATCCCCGTTGGGCACTGAAGCTTTCTTT. Protein sequence: CASSLSPLGTEAFF.

The chain is built from TRBV27 and TRBJ1-5; weak D call: TRBD1 (6 bases). V was clipped by 2 bases and J by 9 bases, with 14 bases between them. Looked up from germline, CDR1 is MNHEY and CDR2 is SMNVEV (reference sequence). The CDR3 spans 14 residues. The CDR3 protein is CASSLQRRGGPQHF. The CDR3 DNA reads TGTGCCAGCAGTTTACAGCGCCGAGGGGGGCCCCAGCATTTT.

The chain is built from TRBV3-1 (or the pseudogene TRBV3-2) and TRBJ1-2; no clear D. With 1 base removed from V and 4 bases from J, the gap between germline ends came to 10 bases. CDR1 LGHDT and CDR2 YNNKEL come from the germline V gene (reference sequence). The length of the CDR3 is 14 residues. The CDR3 reads CASSQVEGAYGYTF. As DNA, the CDR3 is TGTGCCAGCAGCCAAGTGGAGGGTGCCTATGGCTACACCTTC.

This clone was recorded only once. This sequence joins TRBV7-3 and TRBJ1-1; unclear D gene. The germline V gene encodes CDR1 SGHTA and CDR2 FQGTGA. The CDR3 consists of 12 residues. V lost 3 bases to trimming and J lost 6 bases, with 8 bases between them. The CDR3 DNA reads as TGTGCCAGCAGCTTGGAGGGCGCTGAAGCTTTCTTT. Translating it yields CASSLEGAEAFF.

This clone was counted between two and nine times. This chain uses TRBV10-3 with TRBJ1-1; 7 bases match TRBD1. Germline trimming cut 5 bases from V and 3 bases from J; bases unmatched to any gene: 9. CDR3 length: 15 residues. CDR1 and CDR2 from the germline V gene are ENHRY and SYGVKD. CDR3 DNA sequence: TGTGCCATCAGTCCGAGACAGGGAAAGGACACTGAAGCTTTCTTT. Translated, it gives CAISPRQGKDTEAFF.

The V gene is TRBV7-2, the J gene TRBJ2-7; D is unclear. This CDR3 comprises 13 residues. Trimming left V 2 bases short and J 1 base short, with 6 bases between. Germline assignment: CDR1 SGHTA and CDR2 FQGNSA. The CDR3 reads CASSLMTSYEQYF. In DNA, the CDR3 is TGTGCCAGCAGCTTAATGACTTCCTACGAGCAGTACTTC.